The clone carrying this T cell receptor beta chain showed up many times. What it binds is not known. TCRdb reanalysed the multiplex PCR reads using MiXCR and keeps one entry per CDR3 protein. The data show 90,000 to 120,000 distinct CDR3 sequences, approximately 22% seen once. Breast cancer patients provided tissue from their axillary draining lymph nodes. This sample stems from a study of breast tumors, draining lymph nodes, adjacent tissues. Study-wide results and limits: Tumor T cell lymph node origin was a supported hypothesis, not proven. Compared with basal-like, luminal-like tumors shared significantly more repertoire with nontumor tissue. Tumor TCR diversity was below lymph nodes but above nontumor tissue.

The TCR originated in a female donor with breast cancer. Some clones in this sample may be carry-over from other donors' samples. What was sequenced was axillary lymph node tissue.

This chain's CDR3 is CASSGWTSTNEKLFF. The CDR3 coding sequence is TGTGCCAGCAGCGGCTGGACGTCAACTAATGAAAAACTGTTTTTT. J is TRBJ1-4 and V is TRBV7-8; D not certain. This CDR3 is 15 amino acids long. Germline-derived CDR1 and CDR2 are SGHVS and FQNEAQ. V lost 5 bases to trimming and J lost 0 bases, with 10 bases between them.